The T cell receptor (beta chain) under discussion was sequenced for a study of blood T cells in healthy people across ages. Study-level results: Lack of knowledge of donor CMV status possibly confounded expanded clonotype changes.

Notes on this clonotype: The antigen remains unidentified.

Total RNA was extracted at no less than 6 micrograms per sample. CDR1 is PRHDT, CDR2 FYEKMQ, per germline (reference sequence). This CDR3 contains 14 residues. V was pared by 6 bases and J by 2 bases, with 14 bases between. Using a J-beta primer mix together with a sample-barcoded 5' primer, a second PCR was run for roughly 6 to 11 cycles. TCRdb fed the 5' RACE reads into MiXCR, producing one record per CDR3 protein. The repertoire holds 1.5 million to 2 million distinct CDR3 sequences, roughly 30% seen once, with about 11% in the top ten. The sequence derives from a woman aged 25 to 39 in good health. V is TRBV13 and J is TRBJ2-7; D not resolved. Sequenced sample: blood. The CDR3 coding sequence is TGTGCCAGCAGTCAAGGCCCGACGGCCTACGAGCAGTACTTC. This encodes CASSQGPTAYEQYF.